Listed below are T cell receptor beta chains from one sample, sequenced in a study of prognosis after radiotherapy for stage I lung cancer. TCRdb re-called the multiplex PCR reads through MiXCR, storing one row per CDR3 protein. Of about 26,000 distinct CDR3 sequences in the sample, around 30% were seen once. Source: PBMCs, taken before or after stereotactic body radiation therapy (not recorded which). These receptors were taken from a donor older than 45 with non-small cell lung cancer. Each CDR3 is given with its conserved first and last residue. A D gene is named only where the DNA matches it firmly. Where a row states a size, it is once, few, many or the class of an expanded clone; other rows omit it.

len	v_gene	abundance	j_gene	d_gene	CDR3aa	CDR3nt
13	TRBV5-1	many	TRBJ1-5	.	CASSLDQNQPQHF	TGCGCCAGCAGCTTGGACCAGAATCAGCCCCAGCATTTT
15	TRBV12-3/TRBV12-4	many	TRBJ2-7	TRBD1	CASTGRTGLPYEQYF	TGTGCCAGCACCGGCAGGACAGGGTTACCCTACGAGCAGTACTTC
13	TRBV9	many	TRBJ2-1	.	CASSVATHNEQFF	TGTGCCAGCAGCGTAGCTACCCATAATGAGCAGTTCTTC
15	TRBV28	many	TRBJ2-5	.	CASCSPSVYQETQYF	TGTGCCAGTTGCTCCCCTAGCGTATACCAAGAGACCCAGTACTTC
16	TRBV27	many	TRBJ2-3	TRBD2	CASRSLRGGLTDTQYF	TGTGCCAGCAGGTCCCTCCGGGGAGGGTTGACAGATACGCAGTATTTT
12	TRBV19	many	TRBJ2-1	.	CASSLVGGVQFF	TGTGCCAGTAGTTTGGTCGGAGGGGTGCAGTTCTTC
19	TRBV6-2/TRBV6-3	.	TRBJ1-2	TRBD1	CASSYVPTGTGGRYYGYTF	TGTGCCAGCAGTTACGTTCCGACCGGGACAGGGGGCCGGTACTATGGCTACACCTTC
13	TRBV9	many	TRBJ2-1	.	CASSVAKGNEQFF	TGTGCCAGCAGCGTAGCTAAGGGGAATGAGCAGTTCTTC
13	TRBV12-3/TRBV12-4	many	TRBJ2-2	.	CASSQNWGGELFF	TGTGCCAGCAGCCAGAACTGGGGCGGGGAGCTGTTTTTT
17	TRBV24-1	.	TRBJ1-2	TRBD1	CATSDWDRGSLFGGYTF	TGTGCCACCAGTGACTGGGACAGGGGGTCCCTGTTTGGAGGCTACACCTTC
14	TRBV6-2/TRBV6-3	many	TRBJ1-2	.	CASSYSSGGDGYTF	TGTGCCAGCAGTTACTCGAGTGGGGGCGATGGCTACACCTTC
15	TRBV12-3/TRBV12-4	.	TRBJ1-6	.	CASSLWEVGDSPLHF	TGTGCCAGCAGTTTATGGGAGGTCGGGGATTCACCCCTCCACTTT
14	TRBV12-3/TRBV12-4	many	TRBJ2-3	.	CATQAGSKRDTQYF	TGTGCCACCCAGGCGGGGTCCAAGAGAGATACGCAGTATTTT
14	TRBV30	many	TRBJ1-6	.	CATAVAGPYSPLHF	TGTGCCACGGCGGTGGCAGGGCCTTATTCACCCCTCCACTTT
14	TRBV6-5	many	TRBJ1-1	.	CASSYSGENTEAFF	TGTGCCAGCAGTTACTCAGGGGAGAACACTGAAGCTTTCTTT
16	TRBV7-3	many	TRBJ2-7	TRBD2	CASSLIRASGSYEQYF	TGTGCCAGCAGCTTAATAAGGGCTAGCGGGAGCTACGAGCAGTACTTC
15	TRBV19	many	TRBJ1-1	TRBD1	CASSMYGQVNTEAFF	TGTGCCAGTAGTATGTATGGACAGGTGAACACTGAAGCTTTCTTT
16	TRBV14	many	TRBJ2-7	TRBD1	CASSQGPRGRTYEQYF	TGTGCCAGCAGCCAAGGACCCAGGGGGCGAACCTACGAGCAGTACTTC
15	TRBV5-6	many	TRBJ2-7	TRBD2	CASSFLLAGTYEQYF	TGTGCCAGCAGCTTCTTATTAGCGGGGACCTACGAGCAGTACTTC
17	TRBV28	many	TRBJ1-4	.	CASSLIPEEVVNEKLFF	TGTGCCAGCAGTTTAATCCCGGAGGAGGTTGTGAATGAAAAACTGTTTTTT
14	TRBV25-1	.	TRBJ1-6	.	CASSIQANNSPLHF	TGTGCCAGCAGTATACAGGCGAATAATTCACCCCTCCACTTT
17	TRBV10-2	many	TRBJ2-7	TRBD2	CASSEEGLAGRRYEQYF	TGCGCCAGCAGTGAGGAAGGACTAGCGGGAAGACGCTACGAGCAGTACTTC
14	TRBV20-1	many	TRBJ2-3	.	CSARAPSGTDTQYF	TGCAGTGCTAGAGCGCCAAGTGGCACAGATACGCAGTATTTT
20	TRBV6-2/TRBV6-3	many	TRBJ2-3	TRBD2	CASSYPLNGLAGRGRNTQYF	TGTGCCAGCAGTTACCCGCTTAATGGACTAGCGGGGAGGGGGAGAAATACGCAGTATTTT
13	TRBV30	many	TRBJ2-7	.	CAWGRGAAYEQYF	TGTGCCTGGGGCCGGGGGGCTGCCTACGAGCAGTACTTC
15	TRBV10-3	many	TRBJ2-7	.	CAISEFKGTLYEQYF	TGTGCCATCAGTGAATTTAAGGGGACCCTCTACGAGCAGTACTTC
14	TRBV20-1	many	TRBJ2-1	TRBD2	CSASRGWGGNEQFF	TGCAGTGCTAGTCGGGGGTGGGGAGGGAATGAGCAGTTCTTC
13	TRBV7-9	.	TRBJ2-7	.	CASSLEGLGEQYF	TGTGCCAGCAGCTTAGAGGGATTGGGCGAGCAGTACTTC
14	TRBV11-3	many	TRBJ2-5	TRBD1	CASSPGTGQETQYF	TGTGCCAGCAGCCCAGGGACAGGGCAAGAGACCCAGTACTTC
13	TRBV7-9	once	TRBJ2-1	.	CASSSQADSEQFF	TGTGCCAGCAGCTCTCAGGCGGATAGCGAGCAGTTCTTC
13	TRBV6-2/TRBV6-3	.	TRBJ2-7	.	CASSYCFPPEQYF	TGTGCCAGCAGTTACTGCTTCCCCCCCGAGCAGTACTTC
12	TRBV30	many	TRBJ1-2	.	CAWTQGYYGYTF	TGTGCCTGGACACAGGGCTATTATGGCTACACCTTC
19	TRBV5-1	many	TRBJ2-1	.	CASSLAQGRTLSPNNEQFF	TGCGCCAGCAGCTTGGCCCAGGGAAGGACATTAAGTCCAAACAATGAGCAGTTCTTC
14	TRBV28	many	TRBJ2-7	TRBD1	CASSPGQGPYEQYF	TGTGCCAGCAGTCCTGGACAGGGACCCTACGAGCAGTACTTC
13	TRBV7-3	many	TRBJ2-3	.	CASSPGSTDTQYF	TGTGCCAGCAGCCCGGGTAGCACAGATACGCAGTATTTT
14	TRBV29-1	many	TRBJ2-2	.	CSAEGHSNTGELFF	TGCAGCGCCGAGGGACACAGCAACACCGGGGAGCTGTTTTTT
18	TRBV27	many	TRBJ2-5	TRBD2	CASKITGTSGRAGETQYF	TGTGCCAGCAAAATTACAGGGACTAGCGGGAGGGCCGGAGAGACCCAGTACTTC
17	TRBV27	.	TRBJ1-2	.	CASSLYSPGVADYGYTF	TGTGCCAGCAGTTTATATAGTCCAGGGGTAGCGGACTATGGCTACACCTTC
16	TRBV7-9	many	TRBJ2-5	.	CASSLHAAWPQETQYF	TGTGCCAGCAGCCTCCACGCAGCCTGGCCCCAAGAGACCCAGTACTTC
12	TRBV20-1	many	TRBJ1-6	.	CSARGNSSPLHF	TGCAGTGCTAGAGGGAATTCATCACCCCTCCACTTT
16	TRBV5-1	many	TRBJ2-3	.	CASSLAGARATDTQYF	TGCGCCAGCAGCTTGGCAGGGGCGAGGGCCACAGATACGCAGTATTTT
16	TRBV19	many	TRBJ2-3	TRBD1	CASSAPTGGGTDTQYF	TGTGCCAGTAGTGCCCCGACAGGGGGTGGGACAGATACGCAGTATTTT
13	TRBV15	many	TRBJ2-7	TRBD2	CATSSGTSYEQYF	TGTGCCACCAGTAGCGGGACCTCCTACGAGCAGTACTTC
15	TRBV19	.	TRBJ2-7	.	CSSSTPWAQSYEQYF	TGTTCCAGTAGTACCCCCTGGGCCCAGTCCTACGAGCAGTACTTC
14	TRBV6-1	.	TRBJ2-3	TRBD1	CASSEDRGPDTQYF	TGTGCCAGCAGTGAAGACAGGGGACCAGATACGCAGTATTTT
15	TRBV3-1	many	TRBJ2-7	.	CASSQAGVLLYEQYF	TGTGCCAGCAGCCAAGCGGGGGTTCTACTCTACGAGCAGTACTTC
15	TRBV28	.	TRBJ2-7	.	CASSPSGQSPYEQYF	TGTGCCAGCAGTCCCTCTGGACAGAGCCCCTACGAGCAGTACTTC
15	TRBV5-1	.	TRBJ1-2	TRBD1	CASSLSGQGASGYTF	TGCGCCAGCAGCTTATCCGGACAGGGGGCCAGTGGCTACACCTTC
16	TRBV7-3	many	TRBJ2-3	TRBD1	CASSLSPGTGKDTQYF	TGTGCCAGCAGCTTGTCTCCCGGGACAGGGAAAGATACGCAGTATTTT
12	TRBV20-1	.	TRBJ2-7	TRBD1	CSDKDRGNEQYF	TGCAGTGACAAGGACAGGGGAAACGAGCAGTACTTC
16	TRBV27	.	TRBJ1-2	TRBD1	CASSPRQGVTGYGYTF	TGTGCCAGCAGTCCCCGACAGGGGGTGACTGGGTATGGCTACACCTTC
16	TRBV4-1	many	TRBJ2-3	TRBD2	CASSPGTSGAVDTQYF	TGCGCCAGCAGCCCCGGGACTAGCGGGGCCGTAGATACGCAGTATTTT
19	TRBV5-6	many	TRBJ2-2	TRBD1	CASSSDRAEMRQKTGELFF	TGTGCCAGCAGCTCGGACAGGGCAGAGATGAGGCAAAAGACCGGGGAGCTGTTTTTT
17	TRBV29-1	many	TRBJ2-1	TRBD2	CSVEGTSGRAPYNEQFF	TGCAGCGTTGAAGGGACTAGCGGGAGGGCCCCCTACAATGAGCAGTTCTTC
14	TRBV27	many	TRBJ1-3	TRBD1	CASGRQGAGNTIYF	TGTGCCAGCGGGAGACAGGGCGCAGGAAACACCATATATTTT